The sequence of this T cell receptor (beta chain) was determined in a study of blood T cells in healthy people across ages. Study-wide points: Long-lived donors carried more naive CD4+ cells and greater diversity than aged donors.

About this clonotype itself: Its antigen remains unknown.

A second PCR, run for roughly 6 to 11 cycles, used a sample-barcoded 5' primer plus a J-beta primer mix. The template-switch adaptor, which had 12 random nucleotides, put a tag on each cDNA molecule. TCRdb ran MiXCR on the 5' RACE reads and lists one entry per CDR3 protein. The sample lists some 1.4 million distinct CDR3 sequences, approximately 38% seen once, with under 8% in the top ten. Trimming took 3 bases from V and 3 from J, leaving 9 bases between them. The CDR3 spans 13 residues. From germline, CDR1 is DFQATT and CDR2 SNEGSKA (reference sequence). Collection of 9 to 10 milliliters of peripheral blood was performed for each donor.

This TCR was sampled from a woman aged 18-29 years in good health. The rearrangement uses TRBV20-1 and TRBJ2-1; tentative D call: TRBD2 (6 bases). The sample comprised blood. CDR3 sequence reads: CSASREYYNEQFF. The CDR3 DNA is TGCAGTGCTAGTCGGGAGTACTACAATGAGCAGTTCTTC.